The clone carrying this T cell receptor (beta chain) was detected many times. Its antigen is unknown. The sample comes from a study of T cells in Graves' hyperthyroidism and ophthalmopathy. Study results and caveats: Researchers found most expanded thyroid clonotypes above 0.001 in blood as well.

Regions amplified from RNA transcripts were the TCR beta CDR3 regions. Initially, a first-round RT-PCR of the TCR CDR3 employed the HTBI primer set. One entry per CDR3 protein results from TCRdb running MiXCR on the multiplex PCR reads. The profile covers some 510,000 distinct CDR3 sequences, with less than 25% appearing a single time and about 30% taken by the ten largest. In patients aged 18 to 65, hyperthyroidism was newly diagnosed, with duration under 2 months. Researchers barred patients who had uncontrolled infection, other autoimmune disease, pregnancy or lactation. The receptor's source is a man younger than 35 with Graves' hyperthyroidism. Material: blood.

CDR3 nucleotide sequence: TGTGCCAGCAGCAGTTACGGGACAACGTACCAAGAGACCCAGTACTTC. Translated: CASSSYGTTYQETQYF. The rearrangement links TRBV11-2 to TRBJ2-5; maybe TRBD1 (6 bases). The germline gives CDR1 SGHAT, CDR2 FQNNGV. Trimming shortened V by 5 bases and J by 0 bases, and 16 bases separated the two germline ends. The CDR3 has 16 residues.